The 18 T cell receptor beta chains in this list originate from one sample, sequenced in a study of cytotoxic CD8 clonotypes in ibrutinib-treated CLL. TCRdb keeps only in-frame clones here, not all; method: immunoSEQ multiplex PCR. The sample consists of a few hundred thousand clones, 70% of them appearing once. The sequencing used PBMCs, collected after 24 months of ibrutinib treatment. Receptors were obtained from a human donor with chronic lymphocytic leukemia.

The chain uses TRBV28 and TRBJ1-1; TRBD1 aligns across 8 bases. The CDR3 runs 17 residues. J lost 1 base, V lost 2 bases, and 9 bases had no gene match. Looked up from germline, CDR1 is MDHEN and CDR2 is SYDVKM. The CDR3 protein is CASSLLGRGPSNTEAFF. DNA for the CDR3: TGTGCCAGCAGTTTACTGGGCAGGGGGCCCTCGAACACTGAAGCTTTCTTT. The whole variable domain, filled in from reference TRBV28 and TRBJ1-1, reads DVKVTQSSRYLVKRTGEKVFLECVQDMDHENMFWYRQDPGLGLRLIYFSYDVKMKEKGDIPEGYSVSREKKERFSLILESASTNQTSMYLCASSLLGRGPSNTEAFFGQGTRLTVV.

The chain employs TRBV28 and TRBJ1-2; TRBD1 matches 7 bases. Germline V gene data show CDR1 as MDHEN and CDR2 as SYDVKM. The ends lost 6 bases at V and 6 bases at J; junction bases unmatched: 10. This CDR3 is built from 14 residues. The CDR3 loop reads CASSLVQGSNGYTF. The CDR3 region has the DNA TGTGCCAGCAGCCTTGTACAGGGGAGTAATGGCTACACCTTC.

The chain employs TRBV27 and TRBJ2-3, with a tentative D call TRBD1 (6 bases). The germline V gene encodes CDR1 MNHEY and CDR2 SMNVEV (reference sequence). Between the trimmed V and J ends, which lost 1 base and 3 bases, there was a span of 17 bases. CDR3 length: 17 residues. The CDR3: CASSLYHPPDRTDTQYF. The CDR3 DNA is TGTGCCAGCAGTTTATATCACCCGCCGGACAGAACAGATACGCAGTATTTT.

A few counts support this clone. The gene calls are TRBV2 and TRBJ1-5, with D unclear. V was trimmed by 3 bases and J by 5 bases, leaving 23 bases between them. There are 18 residues in the CDR3. Looked up from germline, CDR1 is SNHLY and CDR2 is FYNNEI. CDR3 sequence: CASSDYKLGLPVDQPQHF. CDR3 sequence (DNA): TGTGCCAGCAGTGACTATAAACTCGGACTGCCTGTCGATCAGCCCCAGCATTTT.

The rearrangement uses TRBV5-1 and TRBJ2-7; TRBD1 is a possible D gene (6 bases). This CDR3 comprises 17 residues. Germline V gene sequence: CDR1 SGHRS, CDR2 YFSETQ. The V and J ends lost 2 bases and 0 bases respectively, with 18 bases between them. The CDR3 loop is CASSFTTSGTTSYEQYF. Here the CDR3 DNA reads TGCGCCAGCAGCTTTACGACTTCCGGGACAACCTCCTACGAGCAGTACTTC.

The chain uses TRBV29-1 and TRBJ1-1, with D possibly matching TRBD1 (6 bases). Deletions cut 4 bases from V and 6 bases from J, with 12 bases between. This CDR3 has 12 residues. Germline lookup yields CDR1 SQVTM and CDR2 ANQGSEA. CDR3 bases: TGCAGCGTTGTAGGGGGACTGGCTGAAGCTTTCTTT. This translates into CSVVGGLAEAFF.

A few counts support this clone. The chain couples TRBV19 to TRBJ1-2; the D gene is possibly TRBD1 (6 bases). Germline CDR1 is LNHDA and CDR2 is SQIVND (reference sequence). V was clipped by 6 bases and J by 3 bases, with 17 bases between them. The CDR3 runs 15 residues. The CDR3: CASSPSEGVDYGYTF. As DNA, the CDR3 is TGTGCCAGTAGCCCATCCGAGGGGGTCGACTATGGCTACACCTTC.

The chain employs TRBV7-2 and TRBJ2-5; TRBD2 aligns across 9 bases. Per germline, CDR1 SGHTA and CDR2 FQGNSA. The J segment lost 2 bases and the V segment lost 0 bases, leaving 1 base of the junction unmatched. This CDR3 comprises 15 residues. CDR3 protein: CASSLARGGQETQYF. The DNA for the CDR3 is TGTGCCAGCAGCTTAGCGCGGGGGGGGCAAGAGACCCAGTACTTC.

The chain recombines TRBV6-6 with TRBJ1-1, with no clear D. This CDR3 comprises 12 residues. Trimming took 0 bases from V and 8 from J, leaving 7 bases between them. The germline CDR1 and CDR2 sequences are MNHNY and SVGAGI (reference sequence). The DNA for the CDR3 is TGTGCCAGCAGTTACTCGATAGGGGAAGCTTTCTTT. This translates into CASSYSIGEAFF.

The table lists this clone with a count of one. The rearrangement uses TRBV5-1 and TRBJ2-3; 10 bases are shared with TRBD2. CDR3 length: 14 amino acids. Germline values: CDR1 SGHRS, CDR2 YFSETQ. V shed 8 bases and J 2 bases; nucleotides not matched to a gene: 5. The CDR3 loop reads CASHTSGNTDTQYF. The CDR3 DNA reads as TGCGCCAGTCATACTAGCGGGAACACAGATACGCAGTATTTT.

This clone was detected a few times. V usage is TRBV28 and J usage is TRBJ1-2, with TRBD1 identical over 7 bases. CDR1 and CDR2 (germline): MDHEN, SYDVKM. This CDR3 spans 13 amino acids. V lost 4 bases to trimming and J lost 4 bases; unmatched junction nucleotides: 3. For the CDR3, the DNA is TGTGCCAGCAGTTATACAGGGGCCTATGGCTACACCTTC. This gives the protein CASSYTGAYGYTF.

The table lists this clone with a count of one. The CDR3 protein is CASEASYQETQYF. DNA of the CDR3: TGTGCCAGCGAGGCTTCGTACCAAGAGACCCAGTACTTC. The chain uses TRBV7-2 and TRBJ2-5, with D uncertain. The CDR3 runs to 13 residues. Germline lookup yields CDR1 SGHTA and CDR2 FQGNSA. V gave up 8 bases and J gave up 0 bases, with 10 bases separating them.

The CDR3 bases are TGTGCCAGCACCGAAAACTCGGGGACAGAGGGTGGCTACACCTTC. It specifies CASTENSGTEGGYTF. The chain combines TRBV7-6 with TRBJ1-2, with 7 bases lining up with TRBD1. J lost 7 bases, V lost 7 bases, and 15 bases had no gene match. This CDR3 region has 15 residues. Looked up from germline, CDR1 is SGHVS and CDR2 is FNYEAQ.

The chain is built from TRBV20-1 and TRBJ2-1; maybe TRBD1 (6 bases). The CDR3 is 11 residues long. CDR1 DFQATT and CDR2 SNEGSKA come from the germline V gene (reference sequence). V was trimmed by 6 bases and J by 14 bases, leaving 17 bases between them. The CDR3, as DNA: TGCAGTGCCCTCGCCGGGACATTGAAGTTCTTC. Encoded protein: CSALAGTLKFF.

The rearrangement joins TRBV10-3 to TRBJ2-5, with 10 bases identical to TRBD1. From germline, CDR1 is ENHRY and CDR2 SYGVKD. V trimming: 6 bases; J trimming: 4 bases; junction bases outside the gene matches: 11. This CDR3 is 16 amino acids long. CDR3 region: CAISPSGTGERETQYF. CDR3 nucleotides: TGTGCCATCAGCCCCAGCGGGACAGGGGAGAGAGAGACCCAGTACTTC.

This clone came up once. The chain couples TRBV29-1 to TRBJ2-5, with D possibly being TRBD1 (6 bases). The germline gives CDR1 SQVTM, CDR2 ANQGSEA. Between the trimmed V and J ends, which lost 4 bases and 2 bases, there was a span of 11 bases. This CDR3 comprises 13 residues. The CDR3 sequence is CSVGAGVQETQYF. DNA for the CDR3: TGCAGCGTTGGGGCAGGGGTACAAGAGACCCAGTACTTC.

About this clone: At one end the junction does not follow the germline gene, possibly because of a read error. V and J are TRBV6-5 and TRBJ2-1, with no clear D. This CDR3 has 9 amino acids. In germline, CDR1 is MNHEY, CDR2 SVGAGI. The CDR3 spells CSSYNEQFF. CDR3 bases: TGCAGCTCCTACAATGAGCAGTTCTTC.

This chain joins TRBV6-5 and TRBJ1-1; D gene uncertain. The V gene's germline CDR1 is MNHEY and CDR2 SVGAGI. V lost 1 base and J 5 bases, leaving 17 bases between the germline ends. The CDR3 covers 16 residues. For the CDR3, the DNA is TGTGCCAGCAGTTACTGGTCGTCGGGTCGACGGACTGAAGCTTTCTTT. Protein: CASSYWSSGRRTEAFF.